This passage covers 2 T cell receptor beta chains from one sample sequenced in a study of blood T cell repertoires in COVID-19. TCRdb keeps only in-frame clones here, not all; method: immunoSEQ multiplex PCR. Of 150,000 to 200,000 clones listed, roughly 87% are singletons. The sequenced material came from peripheral blood. These receptors were collected from a woman aged 70-85 years with COVID-19, enrolled during active disease.

This clone has a single count. The chain recombines TRBV10-2 with TRBJ2-6; D remains ambiguous. Trimming left V 7 bases short and J 1 base short, with 8 bases between. CDR3 size: 14 residues. Germline loops: CDR1 WSHSY, CDR2 SAAADI. The CDR3 sequence is CASTFRSGANVLTF. CDR3 nucleotide sequence: TGCGCCAGCACTTTCAGATCTGGGGCCAACGTCCTGACTTTC.

V and J are TRBV24-1 and TRBJ2-5; no clear D gene. Germline CDR1 and CDR2: KGHDR and SFDVKD. V gave up 7 bases and J gave up 0 bases, with 11 bases separating them. The CDR3 is 14 residues long. CDR3 loop: CATSANSYQETQYF. In nucleotides, the CDR3 is TGTGCCACCAGCGCTAACAGTTACCAAGAGACCCAGTACTTC.